One and the same sample provided the 31 T cell receptor beta chains below, sequenced in a study of Ad26.COV2.S vaccination and SARS-CoV-2 variants. Some clones are missing from TCRdb's copy, which holds only in-frame ones; the method was immunoSEQ multiplex PCR. The sample yields fewer than 600,000 clones, 80% to 90% seen once. Indicated treatment: 15 to 20 received Ad26.COV2.S at low or high dose, single or two shots; about five received placebo; per-sample allocation not given. It was on day 63 after the first vaccine or placebo injection that samples were taken. Material: peripheral blood, obtained in a trial of Ad26.COV2.S vaccine versus placebo. The receptors were gathered from a person aged 18 to 59 who received the Ad26.COV2.S COVID-19 vaccine or a placebo.

V and J are TRBV28 and TRBJ1-6; D remains ambiguous. Trimming removed 3 bases at V and 6 bases at J, with 12 bases between. Per germline, CDR1 MDHEN and CDR2 SYDVKM. This CDR3 has 15 residues. This CDR3 is CASSLAALTNSPLHF. The CDR3 DNA follows: TGTGCCAGCAGTTTGGCAGCCCTGACTAATTCACCCCTCCACTTT.

The chain recombines TRBV27 with TRBJ2-1, with D hard to call. V lost 0 bases and J 0 bases, leaving 15 bases between the germline ends. CDR1 is MNHEY, CDR2 SMNVEV, per germline (reference sequence). The CDR3 consists of 18 residues. DNA of the CDR3: TGTGCCAGCAGTTTATCGCAAGTGGGGTCCATCTCCTACAATGAGCAGTTCTTC. Residues: CASSLSQVGSISYNEQFF.

The chain joins TRBV28 to TRBJ2-7, with 10 bases identical to TRBD2. The V segment lost 6 bases and the J segment 7 bases; nucleotides outside the gene matches: 12. In germline, CDR1 is MDHEN, CDR2 SYDVKM. This CDR3 is built from 15 residues. In nucleotides, the CDR3 is TGTGCCAGCAGGTCCTTAGCGGGAGGACATCGGGAGCAGTACTTC. Residues: CASRSLAGGHREQYF.

The chain is built from TRBV24-1 and TRBJ2-1; weak D call: TRBD1 (6 bases). CDR3 size: 13 residues. CDR1 is KGHDR and CDR2 is SFDVKD in the germline V gene. The V end was cut by 6 bases, the J end by 7 bases, with 12 bases between. The chain's CDR3 is CATSTGSPNEQFF. The CDR3 coding sequence is TGTGCCACCAGTACAGGGAGCCCTAATGAGCAGTTCTTC.

The table lists this clone with a count of one. The chain employs TRBV27 and TRBJ2-7, with a weak D call TRBD1 (5 bases). V shed 5 bases and J shed 0 bases, with 17 bases lying between them. The CDR3 is made up of 16 amino acids. Germline lookup yields CDR1 MNHEY and CDR2 SMNVEV (reference sequence). CDR3 residues: CASSGKTVRSSYEQYF. The CDR3, as DNA: TGTGCCAGCAGTGGGAAGACAGTCAGGAGCTCCTACGAGCAGTACTTC.

This chain links TRBV29-1 with TRBJ1-1; D possibly corresponds to TRBD1 (5 bases). This CDR3 contains 13 residues. The germline gives CDR1 SQVTM, CDR2 ANQGSEA. V shed 4 bases and J shed 6 bases, with 15 bases lying between them. CDR3 sequence: CSVARGSLSEAFF. The CDR3 DNA is TGCAGCGTTGCTAGGGGAAGTTTATCTGAAGCTTTCTTT.

To note about this clone: The sample holds other DNA sequences that translate to the same CDR3. The rearrangement links TRBV7-9 to TRBJ1-1; D is unresolved. The V gene's germline CDR1 is SEHNR and CDR2 FQNEAQ (reference sequence). CDR3 length: 15 residues. V was trimmed by 1 base and J by 1 base, leaving 10 bases between them. The CDR3 coding sequence is TGTGCCAGCAGCTTAGGAGACGGGAGGAACACTGAAGCTTTCTTT. It is translated as CASSLGDGRNTEAFF.

V is TRBV5-5 and J is TRBJ2-5, with 9 bases that match TRBD2. The CDR3 extends over 14 amino acids. V was pared by 4 bases and J by 4 bases, with 5 bases of the junction left unmatched. Germline lookup yields CDR1 SGHKS and CDR2 YYEKEE (reference sequence). For the CDR3, the DNA is TGTGCCAGCAGCAGCCGGACTAGCGTAGAGACCCAGTACTTC. This translates into CASSSRTSVETQYF.

V usage is TRBV15 and J usage is TRBJ1-1, with TRBD1 matching 8 bases. V gave up 6 bases and J gave up 0 bases; unmatched junction bases: 3. The CDR3 has 14 residues. The germline V gene encodes CDR1 LNHNV and CDR2 YYDKDF (reference sequence). CDR3 in amino acids: CATRTGQVNTEAFF. The CDR3 coding sequence is TGTGCCACCAGAACGGGACAGGTGAACACTGAAGCTTTCTTT. The complete variable domain, with remaining parts taken from reference TRBV15 and TRBJ1-1, reads DAMVIQNPRYQVTQFGKPVTLSCSQTLNHNVMYWYQQKSSQAPKLLFHYYDKDFNNEADTPDNFQSRRPNTSFCFLDIRSPGLGDTAMYLCATRTGQVNTEAFFGQGTRLTVV.

The rearrangement uses TRBV6-6 and TRBJ1-2, with D perhaps TRBD1 (6 bases). The CDR3 sequence is 13 residues long. Germline values: CDR1 MNHNY, CDR2 SVGAGI (reference sequence). The V and J ends lost 5 bases and 6 bases respectively, with 13 bases between them. This chain's CDR3 is CASSPGAGNGYTF. CDR3 nucleotides: TGTGCCAGCAGTCCGGGGGCAGGGAATGGCTACACCTTC.

The chain couples TRBV9 to TRBJ1-3; 7 positions agree with TRBD1. This CDR3 spans 16 amino acids. After removal of 2 bases from V and 0 bases from J, the junction contained 5 bases not matched to a gene. From germline, CDR1 is SGDLS and CDR2 YYNGEE. This CDR3 reads CASSVRDSISGNTIYF. CDR3 sequence (DNA): TGTGCCAGCAGCGTTAGGGACAGTATCTCTGGAAACACCATATATTTT.

Worth noting for this clone: At the DNA level, this CDR3 is encoded by other sequences in the same sample as well. The rearrangement joins TRBV18 to TRBJ1-1; D is unresolved. The CDR3 is made up of 13 amino acids. Germline CDR1 is KGHSH and CDR2 is LQKENI. V was trimmed by 3 bases and J by 1 base, leaving 6 bases between them. The CDR3: CASSPSGNTEAFF. The CDR3 coding sequence is TGTGCCAGCTCACCGAGCGGGAACACTGAAGCTTTCTTT.

The chain combines TRBV7-9 with TRBJ1-2; D remains ambiguous. Trimming left V 5 bases short and J 3 bases short, with 13 bases between. Germline V lookup: CDR1 SEHNR, CDR2 FQNEAQ (reference sequence). The CDR3 spans 14 residues. The CDR3 region has the DNA TGTGCCAGCAGCCCAGCGACGTTTGACTATGGCTACACCTTC. Protein: CASSPATFDYGYTF.

The chain combines TRBV4-3 with TRBJ1-1; D gene unclear. The CDR3 is 14 amino acids. With 1 base removed from V and 3 bases from J, the gap between germline ends came to 9 bases. CDR1 LGHNA and CDR2 YSLEER come from the germline V gene. Here the CDR3 DNA reads TGCGCCAGCAGCCAAGGGGTTTCCGACACTGAAGCTTTCTTT. Translating it yields CASSQGVSDTEAFF.

The V and J genes are TRBV28 and TRBJ2-1, with 7 bases matching TRBD2. The germline gives CDR1 MDHEN, CDR2 SYDVKM. Germline trimming cut 7 bases from V and 2 bases from J; bases unmatched to any gene: 11. This CDR3 comprises 16 residues. In DNA, the CDR3 is TGTGCCAGCATCCCACCGGGGAGCGGGACCTACAATGAGCAGTTCTTC. Its translation: CASIPPGSGTYNEQFF.

The genes are TRBV7-9 and TRBJ2-1, with TRBD2 matching over 11 bases. Germline values: CDR1 SEHNR, CDR2 FQNEAQ (reference sequence). This CDR3 is built from 15 residues. After removal of 1 base from V and 6 bases from J, the junction contained 2 bases not matched to a gene. This CDR3 reads CASSLVLAGVNEQFF. CDR3 DNA: TGTGCCAGCAGCTTAGTACTAGCGGGAGTCAATGAGCAGTTCTTC.

V and J are TRBV9 and TRBJ2-7; 8 bases align to TRBD1. Germline loops: CDR1 SGDLS, CDR2 YYNGEE. With V trimmed by 0 bases and J by 2 bases, 4 bases remained unmatched. CDR3 size: 15 residues. CDR3 sequence reads: CASSVEGRGPYEQYF. The CDR3 nucleotides are TGTGCCAGCAGCGTAGAAGGCAGGGGGCCCTACGAGCAGTACTTC.

The V call is TRBV7-6, the J call TRBJ2-2, with 8 bases fitting TRBD1. Germline lookup yields CDR1 SGHVS and CDR2 FNYEAQ. V lost 6 bases and J lost 6; bases outside the gene matches: 9. This CDR3 spans 15 amino acids. This CDR3 is CASSPVDREAGELFF. In nucleotides, the CDR3 is TGTGCCAGCAGTCCGGTGGACAGGGAGGCCGGGGAGCTGTTTTTT.

The gene calls are TRBV7-2 and TRBJ1-1, with a possible D match to TRBD1 (5 bases). This CDR3 has 16 residues. V gave up 2 bases and J gave up 0 bases, with 13 bases separating them. Germline V CDR1 and CDR2: SGHTA, FQGNSA. CDR3 sequence reads: CASSLTFSRVNTEAFF. The CDR3 DNA reads as TGTGCCAGCAGCTTAACCTTTTCCAGGGTGAACACTGAAGCTTTCTTT.

This sequence joins TRBV4-2 and TRBJ2-6; D remains unclear. Germline V gene lookup returns CDR1 LGHNA and CDR2 YNFKEQ. With 2 bases removed from V and 1 base from J, the gap between germline ends came to 3 bases. This CDR3 has 14 residues. The DNA for the CDR3 is TGTGCCAGCAGCCAATTATCTGGGGCCAACGTCCTGACTTTC. This codes for CASSQLSGANVLTF.

This chain links TRBV5-1 with TRBJ2-7, with D perhaps assigned TRBD1 or TRBD2 (5 bases each). Germline V lookup: CDR1 SGHRS, CDR2 YFSETQ. Trimming pared 1 base from V and 2 bases from J, leaving 13 bases between. The CDR3 contains 15 residues. The DNA of the CDR3 is TGCGCCAGCAGCTTGCAAGAGGGACGGACCTACGAGCAGTACTTC. Translation: CASSLQEGRTYEQYF. Using reference TRBV5-1 and TRBJ2-7 for the parts outside the CDR3, the full variable domain is KAGVTQTPRYLIKTRGQQVTLSCSPISGHRSVSWYQQTPGQGLQFLFEYFSETQRNKGNFPGRFSGRQFSNSRSEMNVSTLELGDSALYLCASSLQEGRTYEQYFGPGTRLTVT.

The CDR3 sequence: CASSQDRRAPLHF. The CDR3 DNA reads TGTGCCAGCAGCCAAGATCGGAGGGCACCCCTCCACTTT. The rearrangement links TRBV14 to TRBJ1-6, with D unclear. The germline gives CDR1 SGHDN, CDR2 FVKESK. Deletions cut 0 bases from V and 11 bases from J, with 8 bases between. The CDR3 runs to 13 residues.

The chain links TRBV28 to TRBJ2-1; D ambiguous. The CDR3 is made up of 14 amino acids. Germline V gene data show CDR1 as MDHEN and CDR2 as SYDVKM. V was cut by 7 bases and J by 5 bases, with 15 bases left in between. CDR3 residues: CASTISLSNNEQFF. In DNA, the CDR3 is TGTGCCAGCACAATAAGTCTATCAAACAATGAGCAGTTCTTC.

This clone was detected only once. The V call is TRBV6-4, the J call TRBJ2-3; 8 positions match TRBD1. Per the germline V gene, CDR1 is MRHNA and CDR2 is SNTAGT. The ends lost 8 bases at V and 7 bases at J; junction bases unmatched: 14. The CDR3 covers 15 residues. The CDR3 nucleotides read TGTGCCAGCGGAACCGGGACAGGCTCTTCTTATACGCAGTATTTT. This encodes CASGTGTGSSYTQYF.

This clone has only a few counts. The chain uses TRBV10-1 and TRBJ2-2; weak D call: TRBD1 (5 bases). Germline CDR1 is WNHNN and CDR2 is SYGVQD (reference sequence). Trimming cost V 4 bases and J 8 bases, with 5 bases left between them. This CDR3 is 11 amino acids long. The CDR3, as DNA: TGCGCCAGCAGTGGGACAGGGGAGCTGTTTTTT. It is translated as CASSGTGELFF.

The rearrangement joins TRBV6-6 to TRBJ2-7; 10 bases are shared with TRBD2. Trimming took 7 bases from V and 2 from J; bases not matched to a gene: 5. Germline V gives CDR1 MNHNY, CDR2 SVGAGI (reference sequence). The CDR3 is made up of 14 amino acids. In DNA form, the CDR3 reads TGTGCCAGCACCCGGAGCGGGAGGGCCTACGAGCAGTACTTC. Its translation is CASTRSGRAYEQYF.

The chain recombines TRBV9 with TRBJ1-2; 12 nucleotides match TRBD1. Germline trimming cut 4 bases from V and 5 bases from J; bases unmatched to any gene: 3. Germline V gene data show CDR1 as SGDLS and CDR2 as YYNGEE. This CDR3 is built from 14 residues. Written as DNA, the CDR3 is TGTGCCAGCAGCCCGGGACAGGGGGCTTATGGCTACACCTTC. It encodes CASSPGQGAYGYTF.

The chain carries TRBV6-5 and TRBJ2-7, with 7 nucleotides matching TRBD1. Trimming cost V 10 bases and J 2 bases; bases outside gene matches: 11. Germline CDR1 reads MNHEY; CDR2 reads SVGAGI. The CDR3 contains 14 residues. The CDR3 DNA follows: TGTGCCACCATAAGTCCACAGGGGCCCTACGAGCAGTACTTC. This encodes CATISPQGPYEQYF.

V gene TRBV18 combines with J gene TRBJ1-1; no reliable D call. The CDR3 is made up of 11 amino acids. Germline-derived CDR1 and CDR2 are KGHSH and LQKENI. Trimming left V 10 bases short and J 8 bases short, with 14 bases between. This chain's CDR3 is CATGALGEAFF. The CDR3 DNA follows: TGTGCCACCGGTGCTTTGGGAGAAGCTTTCTTT.

As to this clone: Other DNA sequences from this sample encode an identical CDR3 as well. The chain combines TRBV19 with TRBJ1-1; unclear D gene. The CDR3 totals 13 residues. The V gene's germline CDR1 is LNHDA and CDR2 SQIVND (reference sequence). V shed 1 base and J shed 1 base, with 4 bases lying between them. The CDR3 coding sequence is TGTGCCAGTAGTATAGGGGGGAACACTGAAGCTTTCTTT. Translated, it gives CASSIGGNTEAFF.

This chain connects TRBV29-1 to TRBJ1-2; 7 bases agree with TRBD1. From germline, CDR1 is SQVTM and CDR2 ANQGSEA. Losses at the gene ends were 3 bases for V and 8 bases for J; bases not matched to a gene: 6. CDR3 length equals 12 residues. CDR3 DNA sequence: TGCAGCGTTGATGACAGGGCACGCGGCTACACCTTC. This codes for CSVDDRARGYTF.